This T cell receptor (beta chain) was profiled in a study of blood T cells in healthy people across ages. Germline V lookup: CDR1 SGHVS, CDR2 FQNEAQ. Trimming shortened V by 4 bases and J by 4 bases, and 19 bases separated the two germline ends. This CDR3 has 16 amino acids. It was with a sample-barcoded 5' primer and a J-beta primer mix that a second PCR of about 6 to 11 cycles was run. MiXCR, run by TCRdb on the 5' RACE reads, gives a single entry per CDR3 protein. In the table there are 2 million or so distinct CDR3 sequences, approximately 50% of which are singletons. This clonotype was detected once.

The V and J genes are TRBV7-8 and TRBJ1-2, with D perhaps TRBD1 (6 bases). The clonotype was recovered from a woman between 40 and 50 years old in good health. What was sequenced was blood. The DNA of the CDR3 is TGTGCCAGCAGCTCTAAGCCCACGGGGGGCGGCTATGGCTACACCTTC. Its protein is CASSSKPTGGGYGYTF.